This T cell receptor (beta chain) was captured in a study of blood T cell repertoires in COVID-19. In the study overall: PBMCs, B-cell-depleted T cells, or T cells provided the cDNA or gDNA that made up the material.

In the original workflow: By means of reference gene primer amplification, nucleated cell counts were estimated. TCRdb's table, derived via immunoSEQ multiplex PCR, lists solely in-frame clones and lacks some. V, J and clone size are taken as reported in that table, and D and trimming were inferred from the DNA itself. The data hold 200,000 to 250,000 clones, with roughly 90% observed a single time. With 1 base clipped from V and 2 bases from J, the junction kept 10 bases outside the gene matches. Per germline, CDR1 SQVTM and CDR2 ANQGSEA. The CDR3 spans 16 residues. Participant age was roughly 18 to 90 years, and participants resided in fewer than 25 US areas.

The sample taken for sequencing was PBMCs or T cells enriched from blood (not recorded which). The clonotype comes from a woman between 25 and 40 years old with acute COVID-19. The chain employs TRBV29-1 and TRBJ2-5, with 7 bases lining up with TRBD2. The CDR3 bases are TGCAGCGTTGAAGGAGCGGGACCGCTCGAACAAGAGACCCAGTACTTC. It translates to CSVEGAGPLEQETQYF.